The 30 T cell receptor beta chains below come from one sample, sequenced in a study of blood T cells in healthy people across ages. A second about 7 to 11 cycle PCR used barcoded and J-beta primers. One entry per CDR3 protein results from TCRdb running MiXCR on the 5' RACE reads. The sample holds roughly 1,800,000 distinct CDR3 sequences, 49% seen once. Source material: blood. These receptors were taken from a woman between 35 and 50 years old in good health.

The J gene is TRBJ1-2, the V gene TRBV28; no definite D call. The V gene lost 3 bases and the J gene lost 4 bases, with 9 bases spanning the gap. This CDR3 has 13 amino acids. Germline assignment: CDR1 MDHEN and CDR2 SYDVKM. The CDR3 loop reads CASSFERFYGYTF. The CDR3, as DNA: TGTGCCAGCAGTTTCGAGAGATTCTATGGCTACACCTTC.

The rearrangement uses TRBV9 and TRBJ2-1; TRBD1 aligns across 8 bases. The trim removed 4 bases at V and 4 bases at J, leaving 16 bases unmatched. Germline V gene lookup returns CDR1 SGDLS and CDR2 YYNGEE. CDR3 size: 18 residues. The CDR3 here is CASSLRGVQGGQYNEQFF. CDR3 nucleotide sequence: TGTGCCAGCAGCTTACGCGGGGTACAGGGGGGACAGTACAATGAGCAGTTCTTC. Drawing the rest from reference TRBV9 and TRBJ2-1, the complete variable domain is DSGVTQTPKHLITATGQRVTLRCSPRSGDLSVYWYQQSLDQGLQFLIQYYNGEERAKGNILERFSAQQFPDLHSELNLSSLELGDSALYFCASSLRGVQGGQYNEQFFGPGTRLTVL.

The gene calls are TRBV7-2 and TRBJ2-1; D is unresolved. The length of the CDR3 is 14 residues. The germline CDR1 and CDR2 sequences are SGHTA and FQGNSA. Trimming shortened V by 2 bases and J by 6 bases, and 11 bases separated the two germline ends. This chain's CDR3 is CASSLIGGGNEQFF. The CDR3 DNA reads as TGTGCCAGCAGCTTAATCGGCGGTGGCAATGAGCAGTTCTTC.

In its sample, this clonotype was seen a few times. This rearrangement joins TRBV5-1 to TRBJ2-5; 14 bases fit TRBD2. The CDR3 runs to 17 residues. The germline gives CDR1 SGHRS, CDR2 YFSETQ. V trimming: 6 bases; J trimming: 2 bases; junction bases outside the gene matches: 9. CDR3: CASNDGLAGGPQETQYF. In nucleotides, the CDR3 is TGCGCCAGCAACGACGGACTAGCGGGGGGACCACAAGAGACCCAGTACTTC.

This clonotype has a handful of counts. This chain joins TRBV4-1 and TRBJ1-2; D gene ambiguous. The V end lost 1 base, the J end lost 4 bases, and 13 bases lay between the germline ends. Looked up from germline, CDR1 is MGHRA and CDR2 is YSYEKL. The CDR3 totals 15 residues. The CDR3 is CASSQVENKRYGYTF. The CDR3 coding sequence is TGCGCCAGCAGCCAAGTGGAAAATAAGCGCTATGGCTACACCTTC.

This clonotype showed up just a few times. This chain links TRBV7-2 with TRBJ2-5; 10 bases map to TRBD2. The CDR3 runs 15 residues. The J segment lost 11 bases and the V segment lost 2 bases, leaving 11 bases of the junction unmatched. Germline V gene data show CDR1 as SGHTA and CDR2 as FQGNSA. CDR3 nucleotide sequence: TGTGCCAGCAGCTTAAGCGGGGGGGCTGGGAATGAGCAGTACTTC. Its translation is CASSLSGGAGNEQYF.

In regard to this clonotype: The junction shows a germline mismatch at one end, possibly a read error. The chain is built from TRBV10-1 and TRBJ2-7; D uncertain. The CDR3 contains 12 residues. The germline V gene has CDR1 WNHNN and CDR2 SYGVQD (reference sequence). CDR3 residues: CASSERAYEPYF. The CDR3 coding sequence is TGCGCCAGCAGTGAGCGGGCCTACGAGCCGTACTTC.

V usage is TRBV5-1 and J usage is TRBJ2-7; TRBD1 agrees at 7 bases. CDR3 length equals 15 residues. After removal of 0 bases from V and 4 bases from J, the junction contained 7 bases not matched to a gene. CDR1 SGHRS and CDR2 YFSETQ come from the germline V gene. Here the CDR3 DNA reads TGCGCCAGCAGCTTGGGACAAGGGACAGCTTACGAGCAGTACTTC. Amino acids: CASSLGQGTAYEQYF.

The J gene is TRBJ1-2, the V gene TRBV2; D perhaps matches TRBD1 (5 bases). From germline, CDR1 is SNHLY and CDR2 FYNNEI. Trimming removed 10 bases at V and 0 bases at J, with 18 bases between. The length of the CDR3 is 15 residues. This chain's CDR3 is CATRDQGSTNYGYTF. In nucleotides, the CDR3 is TGTGCCACCCGAGATCAGGGTTCAACTAACTATGGCTACACCTTC.

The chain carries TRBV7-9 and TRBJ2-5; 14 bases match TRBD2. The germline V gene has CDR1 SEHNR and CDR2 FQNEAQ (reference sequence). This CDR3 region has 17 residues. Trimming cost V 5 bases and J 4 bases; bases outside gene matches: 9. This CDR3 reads CASSAWTSGGLGETQYF. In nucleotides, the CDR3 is TGTGCCAGCAGCGCCTGGACTAGCGGGGGGCTAGGAGAGACCCAGTACTTC.

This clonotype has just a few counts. The CDR3 DNA reads TGCAGTGCTAGAGATTGGCTAGCGCAAGAGACCCAGTACTTC. Protein product: CSARDWLAQETQYF. The chain joins TRBV20-1 to TRBJ2-4, with D tentatively TRBD2 (6 bases). The end of the DNA fits TRBJ2-5 better, so the J call may be wrong. The CDR3 contains 14 residues. In germline, CDR1 is DFQATT, CDR2 SNEGSKA (reference sequence).

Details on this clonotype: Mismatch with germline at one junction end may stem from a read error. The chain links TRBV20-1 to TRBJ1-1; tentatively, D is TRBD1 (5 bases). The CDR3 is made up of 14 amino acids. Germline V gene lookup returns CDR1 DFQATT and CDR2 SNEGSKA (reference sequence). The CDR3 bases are TGCAGTGCAAGAGAGGGACGGATCAACACTGAAGCTTTCTTT. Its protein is CSAREGRINTEAFF.

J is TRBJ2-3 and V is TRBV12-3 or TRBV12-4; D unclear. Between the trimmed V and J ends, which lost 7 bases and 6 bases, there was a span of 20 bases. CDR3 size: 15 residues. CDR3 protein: CASTNRNSRRDTQYF. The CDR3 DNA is TGTGCCAGCACCAATCGGAACTCCCGACGGGATACGCAGTATTTT.

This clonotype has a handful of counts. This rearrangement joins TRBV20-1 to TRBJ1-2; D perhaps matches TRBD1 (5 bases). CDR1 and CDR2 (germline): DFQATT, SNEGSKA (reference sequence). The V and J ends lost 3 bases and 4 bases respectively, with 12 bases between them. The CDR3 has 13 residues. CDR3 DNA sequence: TGCAGTGCTAGTCAGGGAGGTACCTATGGCTACACCTTC. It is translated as CSASQGGTYGYTF.

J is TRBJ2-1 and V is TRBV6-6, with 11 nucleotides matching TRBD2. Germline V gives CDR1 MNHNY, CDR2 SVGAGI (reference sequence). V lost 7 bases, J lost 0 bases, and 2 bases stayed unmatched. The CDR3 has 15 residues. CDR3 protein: CASKTSGTSYNEQFF. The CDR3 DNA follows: TGTGCCAGCAAGACTAGCGGGACCTCCTACAATGAGCAGTTCTTC.

CDR3 sequence (DNA): TGTGCCAGCAGCCCTAGCGGGGGGGGACCCACAAACAATGAGCAGTTCTTC. It is translated as CASSPSGGGPTNNEQFF. The gene calls are TRBV4-2 and TRBJ2-1, with TRBD2 identical over 12 bases. This CDR3 has 17 amino acids. The J segment lost 5 bases and the V segment lost 4 bases, leaving 9 bases of the junction unmatched. CDR1 LGHNA and CDR2 YNFKEQ come from the germline V gene.

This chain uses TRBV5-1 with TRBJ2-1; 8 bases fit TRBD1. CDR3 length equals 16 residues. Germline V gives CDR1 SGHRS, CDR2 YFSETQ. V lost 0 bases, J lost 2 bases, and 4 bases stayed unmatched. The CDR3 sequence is CASSLAQGAAYNEQFF. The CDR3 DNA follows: TGCGCCAGCAGCTTGGCGCAGGGGGCAGCCTACAATGAGCAGTTCTTC.

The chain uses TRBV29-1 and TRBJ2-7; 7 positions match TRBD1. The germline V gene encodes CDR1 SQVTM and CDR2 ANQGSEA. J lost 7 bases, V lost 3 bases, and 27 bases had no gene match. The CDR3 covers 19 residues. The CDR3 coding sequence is TGCAGCGTTGAGAACCCGGGACAGAGCATTACCAGCTCCTACAATGAGCAGTACTTC. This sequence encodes CSVENPGQSITSSYNEQYF.

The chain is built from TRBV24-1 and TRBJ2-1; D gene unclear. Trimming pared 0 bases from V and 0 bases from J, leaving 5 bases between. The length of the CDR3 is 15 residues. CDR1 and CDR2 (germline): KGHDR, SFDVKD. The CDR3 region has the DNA TGTGCCACCAGTGATTTGGGAAGCTCCTACAATGAGCAGTTCTTC. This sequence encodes CATSDLGSSYNEQFF.

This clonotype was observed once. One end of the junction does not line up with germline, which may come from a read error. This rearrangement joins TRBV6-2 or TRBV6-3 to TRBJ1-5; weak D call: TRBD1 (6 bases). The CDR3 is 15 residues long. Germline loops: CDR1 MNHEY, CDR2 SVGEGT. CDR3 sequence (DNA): TGTACCAGCAGTTATGATCGGGGGCTGGCTCAGCCCCAGCATTTT. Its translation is CTSSYDRGLAQPQHF.

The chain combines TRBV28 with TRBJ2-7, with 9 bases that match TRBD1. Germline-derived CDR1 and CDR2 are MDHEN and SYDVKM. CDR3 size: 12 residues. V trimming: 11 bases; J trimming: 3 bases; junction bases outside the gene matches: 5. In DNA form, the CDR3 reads TGTGCCTACCAGGACAGGGGCTACGAGCAGTACTTC. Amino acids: CAYQDRGYEQYF.

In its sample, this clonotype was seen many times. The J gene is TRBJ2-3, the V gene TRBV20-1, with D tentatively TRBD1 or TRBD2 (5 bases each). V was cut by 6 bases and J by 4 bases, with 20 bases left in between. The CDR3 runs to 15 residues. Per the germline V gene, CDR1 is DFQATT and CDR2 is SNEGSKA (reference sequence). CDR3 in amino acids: CSAPSSSQGPDTQYF. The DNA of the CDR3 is TGCAGTGCGCCCTCATCCTCCCAGGGACCAGATACGCAGTATTTT.

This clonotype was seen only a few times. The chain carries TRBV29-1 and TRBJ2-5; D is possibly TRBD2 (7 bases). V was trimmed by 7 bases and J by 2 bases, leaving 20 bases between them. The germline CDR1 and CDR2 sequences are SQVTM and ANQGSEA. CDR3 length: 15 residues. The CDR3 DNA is TGCAGCGCTTGTCTGACGGGGGGCCTTCAAGAGACCCAGTACTTC. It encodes CSACLTGGLQETQYF.

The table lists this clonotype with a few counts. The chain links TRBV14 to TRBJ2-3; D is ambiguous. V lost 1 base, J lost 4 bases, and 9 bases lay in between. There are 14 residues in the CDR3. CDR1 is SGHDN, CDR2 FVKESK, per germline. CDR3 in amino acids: CASSQAGWADTQYF. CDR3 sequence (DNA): TGTGCCAGCAGCCAAGCAGGTTGGGCAGATACGCAGTATTTT. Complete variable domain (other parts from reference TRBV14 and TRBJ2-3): EAGVTQFPSHSVIEKGQTVTLRCDPISGHDNLYWYRRVMGKEIKFLLHFVKESKQDESGMPNNRFLAERTGGTYSTLKVQPAELEDSGVYFCASSQAGWADTQYFGPGTRLTVL.

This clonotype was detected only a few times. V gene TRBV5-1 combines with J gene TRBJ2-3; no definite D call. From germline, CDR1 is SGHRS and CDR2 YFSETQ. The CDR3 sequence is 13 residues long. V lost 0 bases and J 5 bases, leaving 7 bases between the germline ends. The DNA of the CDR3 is TGCGCCAGCAGCTTGGACGCCATAGATACGCAGTATTTT. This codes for CASSLDAIDTQYF.

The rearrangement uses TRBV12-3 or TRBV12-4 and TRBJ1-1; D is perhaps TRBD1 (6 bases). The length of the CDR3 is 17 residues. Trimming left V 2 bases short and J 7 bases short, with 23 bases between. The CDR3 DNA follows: TGTGCCAGCAGTTTACCCGGATCGGGGGGCGGGCGCGATGAAGCTTTCTTT. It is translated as CASSLPGSGGGRDEAFF.

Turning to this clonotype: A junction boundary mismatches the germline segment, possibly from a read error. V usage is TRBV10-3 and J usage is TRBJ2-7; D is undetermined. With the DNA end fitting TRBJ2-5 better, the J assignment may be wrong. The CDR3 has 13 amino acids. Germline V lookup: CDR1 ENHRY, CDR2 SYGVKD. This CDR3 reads CAVSEIAGGTQYF. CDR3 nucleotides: TGTGCCGTCAGTGAGATTGCAGGCGGGACCCAGTACTTC.

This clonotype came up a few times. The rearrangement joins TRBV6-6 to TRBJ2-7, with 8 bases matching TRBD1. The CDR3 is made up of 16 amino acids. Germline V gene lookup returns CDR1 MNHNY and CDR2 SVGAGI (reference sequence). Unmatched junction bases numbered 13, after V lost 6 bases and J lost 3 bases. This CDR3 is CASSSPNSGGVYEQYF. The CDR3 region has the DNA TGTGCCAGCAGCTCCCCCAACTCAGGGGGCGTCTACGAGCAGTACTTC.

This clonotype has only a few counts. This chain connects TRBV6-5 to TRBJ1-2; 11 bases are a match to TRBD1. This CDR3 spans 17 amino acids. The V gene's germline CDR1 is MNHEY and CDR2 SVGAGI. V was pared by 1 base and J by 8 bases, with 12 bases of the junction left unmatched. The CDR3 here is CASSYLGTGGIYEGYTF. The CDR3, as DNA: TGTGCCAGCAGTTACTTAGGGACAGGGGGTATATATGAGGGCTACACCTTC.

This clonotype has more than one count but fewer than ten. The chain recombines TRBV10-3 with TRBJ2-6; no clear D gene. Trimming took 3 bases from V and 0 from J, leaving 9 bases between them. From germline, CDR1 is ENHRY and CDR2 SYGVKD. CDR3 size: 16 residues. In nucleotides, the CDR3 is TGTGCCATCAGTGAATCAGAAGTCTCTGGGGCCAACGTCCTGACTTTC. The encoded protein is CAISESEVSGANVLTF.